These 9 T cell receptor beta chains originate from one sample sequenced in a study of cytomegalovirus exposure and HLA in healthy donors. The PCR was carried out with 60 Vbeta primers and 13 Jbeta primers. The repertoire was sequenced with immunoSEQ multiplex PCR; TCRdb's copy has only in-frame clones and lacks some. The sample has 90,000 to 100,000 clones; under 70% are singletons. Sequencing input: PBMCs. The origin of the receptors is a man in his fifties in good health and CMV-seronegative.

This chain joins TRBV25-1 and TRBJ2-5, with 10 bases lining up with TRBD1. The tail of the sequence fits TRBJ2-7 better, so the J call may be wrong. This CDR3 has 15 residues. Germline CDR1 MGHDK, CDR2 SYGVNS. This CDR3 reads CASSEGQGLSYEQYF. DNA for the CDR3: TGTGCCAGCAGTGAGGGACAGGGGTTATCCTACGAGCAGTACTTC.

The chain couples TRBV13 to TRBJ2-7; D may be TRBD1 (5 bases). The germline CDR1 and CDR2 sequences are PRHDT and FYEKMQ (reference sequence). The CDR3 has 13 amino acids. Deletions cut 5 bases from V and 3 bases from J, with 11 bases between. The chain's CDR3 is CASSPRQRYEQYF. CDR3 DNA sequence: TGTGCCAGCAGCCCAAGACAGCGCTACGAGCAGTACTTC.

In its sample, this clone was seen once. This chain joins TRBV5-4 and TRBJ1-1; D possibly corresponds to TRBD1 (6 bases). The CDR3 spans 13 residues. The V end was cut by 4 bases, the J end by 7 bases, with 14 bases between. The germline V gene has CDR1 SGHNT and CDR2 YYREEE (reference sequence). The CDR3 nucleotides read TGTGCCAGCAGCCTCTTGGGGGCGAGTGAAGCTTTCTTT. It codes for CASSLLGASEAFF.

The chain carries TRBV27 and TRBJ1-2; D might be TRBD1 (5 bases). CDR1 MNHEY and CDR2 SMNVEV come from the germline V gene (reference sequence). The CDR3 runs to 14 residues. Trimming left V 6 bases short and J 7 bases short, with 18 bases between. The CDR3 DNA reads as TGTGCCAGCAGATTCCAGGGTCGTCGCTTTGGCTACACCTTC. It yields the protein CASRFQGRRFGYTF.

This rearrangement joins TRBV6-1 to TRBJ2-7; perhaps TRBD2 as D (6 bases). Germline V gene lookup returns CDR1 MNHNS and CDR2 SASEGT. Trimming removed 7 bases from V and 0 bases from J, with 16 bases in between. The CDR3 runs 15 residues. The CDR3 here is CASTEGLLISYEQYF. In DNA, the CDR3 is TGTGCCAGCACCGAGGGACTTCTTATCTCCTACGAGCAGTACTTC.

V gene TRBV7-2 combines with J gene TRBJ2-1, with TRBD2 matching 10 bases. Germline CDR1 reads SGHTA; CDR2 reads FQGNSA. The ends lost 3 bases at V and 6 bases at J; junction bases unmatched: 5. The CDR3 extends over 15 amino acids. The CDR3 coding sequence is TGTGCCAGCAGCTTCGGACTAGCGGTTTCCAATGAGCAGTTCTTC. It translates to CASSFGLAVSNEQFF.

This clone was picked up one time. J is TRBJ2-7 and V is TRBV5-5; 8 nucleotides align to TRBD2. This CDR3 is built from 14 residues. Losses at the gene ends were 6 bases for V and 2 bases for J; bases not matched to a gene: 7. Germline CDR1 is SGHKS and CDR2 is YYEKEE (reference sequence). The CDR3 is CASIFAAGAYEQYF. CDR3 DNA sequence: TGTGCCAGCATCTTCGCAGCGGGAGCCTACGAGCAGTACTTC.

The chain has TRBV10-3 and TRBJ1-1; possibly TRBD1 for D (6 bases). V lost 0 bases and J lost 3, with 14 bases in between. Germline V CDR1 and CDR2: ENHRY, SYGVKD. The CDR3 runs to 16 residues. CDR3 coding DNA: TGTGCCATCAGTGAGTCGATCATAGGGGGACACACTGAAGCTTTCTTT. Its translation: CAISESIIGGHTEAFF.

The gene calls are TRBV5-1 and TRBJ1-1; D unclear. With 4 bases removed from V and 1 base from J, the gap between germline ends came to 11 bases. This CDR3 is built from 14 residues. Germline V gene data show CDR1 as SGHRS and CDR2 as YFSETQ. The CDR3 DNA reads TGCGCCAGCAGCCCCTTTTCCGGGAACACTGAAGCTTTCTTT. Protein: CASSPFSGNTEAFF.